These T cell receptor beta chains were read from a single sample in a study of T-cell memory formation after mild COVID-19. TCRdb fed the 5' RACE reads into MiXCR, producing one record per CDR3 protein. The table shows 250,000 to 300,000 distinct CDR3 sequences, with 15% to 20% occurring only once. The sample was PBMCs or a T cell subset sorted from them (not recorded which). These receptors all stem from a man between 18 and 35 years old who had mild COVID-19 (a few samples of this study predate the infection). Cell type and time point are not known. CDR3s include the opening cysteine and the closing phenylalanine or tryptophan. The D gene is left open where the match is weak. For some rows the clone size is stated as once, few or many, or as a class when expanded; others skip it.

d_call | j_call | cdr3_length | clone_size | v_call | cdr3_nt | cdr3_aa
. | TRBJ2-1 | 15 | . | TRBV7-2 | TGTGCCAGCAGCTTAGACAGCGGTGCCTACAATGAGCAGTTCTTC | CASSLDSGAYNEQFF
TRBD2 | TRBJ2-4 | 14 | few | TRBV7-2 | TGTGCCAGCAGCCGCGGGGGAATCCGAAACATTCAGTACTTC | CASSRGGIRNIQYF
TRBD1 | TRBJ2-3 | 15 | many | TRBV14 | TGTGCCAGCAGCCCACGGACAGGGGGTACAGATACGCAGTATTTT | CASSPRTGGTDTQYF
. | TRBJ2-2 | 14 | few | TRBV12-3/TRBV12-4 | TGTGCCAGCAGTTTCGGGAGTAACACCGGGGAGCTGTTTTTT | CASSFGSNTGELFF
TRBD1 | TRBJ1-1 | 15 | few | TRBV27 | TGTGCCAGCAGAGCTACAGGGGCTGAGAACACTGAAGCTTTCTTT | CASRATGAENTEAFF
. | TRBJ2-7 | 14 | . | TRBV6-5 | TGTGCCAGCAGTTACTCCGGGACCGAATACGAGCAGTACTTC | CASSYSGTEYEQYF
. | TRBJ1-1 | 12 | many | TRBV7-9 | TGTGCCAGCAGCTCTTACAGGGATGAAGCTTTCTTT | CASSSYRDEAFF
. | TRBJ2-5 | 15 | many | TRBV7-3 | TGTGCCAGCAGCTTATCCCCGACAAATCAAGAGACCCAGTACTTC | CASSLSPTNQETQYF
TRBD1 | TRBJ1-1 | 16 | . | TRBV7-9 | TGTGCCAGCAGTTCCGGGACAGGGAATTTGGACACTGAAGCTTTCTTT | CASSSGTGNLDTEAFF
. | TRBJ1-4 | 15 | few | TRBV5-1 | TGCGCCAGCAGCTGGGACCGCGAGACAGGTGGAAAACTGTTTTTT | CASSWDRETGGKLFF
TRBD1 | TRBJ1-5 | 14 | . | TRBV7-2 | TGTGCCAGCAGCTTAACGGGACAGGGTCAGCCCCAGCATTTT | CASSLTGQGQPQHF
. | TRBJ2-2 | 16 | once | TRBV4-3 | TGCGACAGCAGCCAAGTGTCCAGGTTGAACACCGGGGAGCTGTTTTTT | CDSSQVSRLNTGELFF
TRBD2 | TRBJ2-1 | 15 | . | TRBV6-2/TRBV6-3 | TGTGCCAGCAGTTACATGGGGGGACTAGAGCTTGAGCAGTTCTTC | CASSYMGGLELEQFF
. | TRBJ2-5 | 13 | many | TRBV5-1 | TGCGCCAGCAGCTTTTGGGGAGGAGAGACCCAGTACTTC | CASSFWGGETQYF
. | TRBJ2-1 | 13 | few | TRBV19 | TGTGCCAGTAGACAAAGCTCCTACAATGAGCAGTTCTTC | CASRQSSYNEQFF
TRBD2 | TRBJ2-3 | 16 | . | TRBV3-1 | TGTGCCAGCAGCCAAGATCGGAGCGGGGGCACAGATACGCAGTATTTT | CASSQDRSGGTDTQYF
. | TRBJ1-1 | 17 | . | TRBV7-2 | TGTGCCAGCAGCTCAAGACAGGCACTAGGGAGGAACACTGAAGCTTTCTTT | CASSSRQALGRNTEAFF
. | TRBJ1-2 | 15 | few | TRBV7-2 | TGTGCCAGCAGCCCTCCCTCTGGGCTGTCTGGTGGCTACACCTTC | CASSPPSGLSGGYTF
. | TRBJ2-3 | 16 | . | TRBV4-3 | TGCGCCAGCAGCCAGCTGGAGGGTGCGCGTCCAGATACGCAGTATTTT | CASSQLEGARPDTQYF
TRBD2 | TRBJ2-2 | 16 | . | TRBV6-4 | TGTGCCAGCAGTGACTCAACAAGCGGGGGAACCGGGGAGCTGTTTTTT | CASSDSTSGGTGELFF
. | TRBJ1-1 | 15 | many | TRBV5-1 | TGCGCCAGCAGCCCTTTGACAGCCTTGAACACTGAAGCTTTCTTT | CASSPLTALNTEAFF
. | TRBJ1-2 | 13 | few | TRBV6-2/TRBV6-3 | TGTGCCAGCAACCCCACGGGGGACTATGGCTACACCTTC | CASNPTGDYGYTF
. | TRBJ2-1 | 15 | few | TRBV6-2/TRBV6-3 | TGTGCCAGCAGTCCCTGGGACGTGGCCTACAATGAGCAGTTCTTC | CASSPWDVAYNEQFF
. | TRBJ1-4 | 14 | few | TRBV12-3/TRBV12-4 | TGTGCCAGCAGTTTTTCGGGCAGGACCCGGGCACTGTTTTTT | CASSFSGRTRALFF
. | TRBJ1-1 | 15 | few | TRBV7-8 | TGTGCCAGCAGCCCCTCAGGCAGCTTGGGGACTGAAGCTTTCTTT | CASSPSGSLGTEAFF
. | TRBJ2-5 | 15 | few | TRBV20-1 | TGCAGTGCTAGAGGTGCCAGGCCCATCCAAGAGACCCAGTACTTC | CSARGARPIQETQYF
TRBD1 | TRBJ1-2 | 14 | . | TRBV7-2 | TGTGCCAGCAGCTTAGACAGGGGGCAAACGGGCTACACCTTC | CASSLDRGQTGYTF
. | TRBJ1-5 | 18 | many | TRBV20-1 | TGCAGTGCTAGAAAACTCCTCCGGGGGAGGAAGGTTAATCAGCCCCAGCATTTT | CSARKLLRGRKVNQPQHF
. | TRBJ1-3 | 12 | few | TRBV20-1 | TGCAGTGCTAGAACCGATGGAAACACCATATATTTT | CSARTDGNTIYF
. | TRBJ2-2 | 12 | . | TRBV29-1 | TGCAGCGTTAAACGACAGTCCGGGGAGCTGTTTTTT | CSVKRQSGELFF
TRBD1 | TRBJ1-1 | 14 | . | TRBV5-1 | TGCGCCAGCAGCTCCGGACAGGGTCGGACTGAAGCTTTCTTT | CASSSGQGRTEAFF
. | TRBJ2-2 | 16 | . | TRBV7-2 | TGTGCCAGCAGCTTAAGGGTGACTCCGAACACCGGGGAGCTGTTTTTT | CASSLRVTPNTGELFF
. | TRBJ1-1 | 13 | . | TRBV5-1 | TGCGCCAGCAGCTTGGGACAGATTTATGGGGCTTTCTTT | CASSLGQIYGAFF
. | TRBJ1-2 | 12 | few | TRBV29-1 | TGCAGCGTCCGAGCCCGGGGCTATGGCTACACCTTC | CSVRARGYGYTF
TRBD2 | TRBJ2-1 | 18 | . | TRBV5-1 | TGCGCCAGCAGCGCCTTCTCCCTAACTAGCGGGGGGTACAATGAGCAGTTCTTC | CASSAFSLTSGGYNEQFF
. | TRBJ1-4 | 15 | . | TRBV27 | TGTGCCAGCAGTCCGCCCGGGGCCCCTCCGGAAAAACTGTTTTTT | CASSPPGAPPEKLFF
TRBD2 | TRBJ2-2 | 15 | many | TRBV5-1 | TGCGCCAGCAGCCTGAGCGGGGGGGACACCGGGGAGCTGTTTTTT | CASSLSGGDTGELFF
. | TRBJ1-2 | 14 | many | TRBV4-2 | TGTGCCAGCAGCCAAGAGAACGCGGACGGTGGCTACACCTTC | CASSQENADGGYTF
. | TRBJ1-2 | 15 | . | TRBV7-2 | TGTGCCAGCAGCATAAGGAGGGGACTCGCTCATGGCTACACCTTC | CASSIRRGLAHGYTF
. | TRBJ2-3 | 14 | few | TRBV7-8 | TGTGCCAGCAGCTTATTTAAGGTCACAGATACGCAGTATTTT | CASSLFKVTDTQYF
TRBD1 | TRBJ1-4 | 15 | . | TRBV12-3/TRBV12-4 | TGTGCCAGCAATACAGGGGAAGCAACTAATGAAAAACTGTTTTTT | CASNTGEATNEKLFF
TRBD2 | TRBJ2-5 | 14 | many | TRBV6-5 | TGTGCCAGCAGTTCCGCGGGAGGGGTAGAGACCCAGTACTTC | CASSSAGGVETQYF
. | TRBJ2-3 | 15 | . | TRBV7-9 | TGTGCCAGCAGCTTACGGGCAGGGCCAACAGATACGCAGTATTTT | CASSLRAGPTDTQYF
. | TRBJ1-4 | 17 | few | TRBV11-2 | TGTGCCAGCAGCTTAGAGGGAGGGGACGCAACTAATGAAAAACTGTTTTTT | CASSLEGGDATNEKLFF
. | TRBJ1-2 | 15 | . | TRBV6-5 | TGTGCCAGCAGTAGTCAGGGTACGGGCAGCTATGGCTACACCTTC | CASSSQGTGSYGYTF
TRBD1 | TRBJ2-3 | 15 | . | TRBV7-9 | TGTGCCAGCAGCTTAGAGGACAGGGGCACAGATACGCAGTATTTT | CASSLEDRGTDTQYF
TRBD2 | TRBJ2-3 | 18 | many | TRBV25-1 | TGTGCCAGCAGATTAACCCGACTAGCGGGGGGGCGCGCAGATACGCAGTATTTT | CASRLTRLAGGRADTQYF
. | TRBJ2-7 | 13 | few | TRBV9 | TGTGCCAGCAGCGGGGGGAACTCCTACGAGCAGTACTTC | CASSGGNSYEQYF
TRBD1 | TRBJ1-3 | 14 | . | TRBV27 | TGTGCCAGCAGTTTAAAAGGGACAGGGGACACCATATATTTT | CASSLKGTGDTIYF
. | TRBJ1-2 | 15 | . | TRBV4-1 | TGCGCCAGCAGCCAAGAAGGGGCTCTCGCCTATGGCTACACCTTC | CASSQEGALAYGYTF
TRBD1 | TRBJ1-1 | 14 | . | TRBV20-1 | TGCAGTGCTAGATCCGACAGGGACGACACTGAAGCTTTCTTT | CSARSDRDDTEAFF
TRBD1 | TRBJ1-3 | 19 | . | TRBV6-6 | TGTGCCAGCAGCCCCGCCGGCCCGCGCCCGGACAGGGATGGAAACACCATATATTTT | CASSPAGPRPDRDGNTIYF
. | TRBJ1-3 | 14 | few | TRBV4-1 | TGCGCCAGCAGCCAAGATGGGGGTTGGAACACCATATATTTT | CASSQDGGWNTIYF